This T cell receptor (beta chain) emerged from a study of regulatory T cells in long-lasting Graves disease. Study results and limitations: Among persistent patients, a larger number of public clonotypes were shared (approximately 2,900) than among newly diagnosed patients (about 970). TCR diversity in persistent Graves' patients was below that of newly diagnosed ones. Persistent disease preferred TRBV28, TRBJ1-2 and TRBJ2-5; new disease, TRBV20-1 and TRBJ2-1.

Trimming cost V 7 bases and J 6 bases, with 6 bases left between them. Germline V gives CDR1 SQVTM, CDR2 ANQGSEA. The CDR3 runs to 9 residues. This clonotype was seen only a few times. Its antigen is currently unknown. Time point specified: persistent/refractory GD, antithyroid drugs over 5 years with positive TRAb. Following extraction of RNA from PBMCs, that RNA was used to make the TCR library. The guidelines of the American Thyroid Association were the basis for diagnosing Graves' disease. Sequencing libraries for TCR beta were prepared with iRepertoire HTBI primers and Arm-PCR of CDR3 regions. TCRdb used MiXCR to reprocess the multiplex PCR reads, holding one entry per CDR3 protein. The sample has some 420,000 distinct CDR3 sequences; roughly 23% are singletons.

The sample was peripheral blood mononuclear cells (PBMCs), taken when the disease was refractory, from a patient treated with antithyroid drugs. The source is a female donor with Graves disease. The V and J genes are TRBV29-1 and TRBJ1-2; D is undetermined. This chain's CDR3 is CSDFNGYTF. In nucleotides, the CDR3 is TGCAGCGACTTCAATGGCTACACCTTC.